This is a list of T cell receptor beta chains from one sample in a study of tumor-infiltrating lymphocytes in oesophageal squamous cell carcinoma. TCRdb redid the calling of the PCR reads with MiXCR, one entry per CDR3 protein. Of more than 15,000 distinct CDR3 sequences in the sample, around two fifths were seen once. The sample was normal esophageal tissue next to the tumor. These TCRs come from a male donor with esophageal squamous cell carcinoma. Both conserved end residues are part of each CDR3. A D gene is named only where the DNA matches it firmly. The size of a clone is reported for some rows only, either as once, few or many, or as a class for expanded clones.

size	V	J	D	DNA	CDR3
-	TRBV7-4	TRBJ2-7	-	TGTGCCAGCAGCGTAGGCCTTAGGAGCGACCTTTGGCCCTACGAGCAGTACTTC	CASSVGLRSDLWPYEQYF
-	TRBV5-4	TRBJ1-2	-	TGTGCCAGCAGTCTGTCAGGGTCAAACGGCTACACCTTC	CASSLSGSNGYTF
-	TRBV11-3	TRBJ2-5	TRBD2	TGTGCCAGCAACTCGGGGGGAATGGATGAGCAGTACTTC	CASNSGGMDEQYF
-	TRBV11-2	TRBJ2-1	-	TGTGCCAGCAGCTTAAGCCGGGGCGACTACAATGAGCAGTTCTTC	CASSLSRGDYNEQFF
few	TRBV12-3/TRBV12-4	TRBJ2-6	-	TGTGCCAGCAGTGGGGGACCCGGGGCCAACGTCCTGACTTTC	CASSGGPGANVLTF
many	TRBV10-3	TRBJ2-7	-	TGTGCCATCAGTGATTCCCCCCCGGAGTCCTACGAGCAGTACTTC	CAISDSPPESYEQYF
many	TRBV18	TRBJ2-5	-	TGTGCCAGCTCACGGACCCGCCAAGAGACCCAGTACTTC	CASSRTRQETQYF
many	TRBV18	TRBJ2-7	-	TGTGCCAGCTCCACAGGTTCCTACGAGCAGTACTTC	CASSTGSYEQYF
-	TRBV7-4	TRBJ2-7	-	TGTGCCAGCAGCGCCTCAGACAGGAGCTACGAGCAGTACTTC	CASSASDRSYEQYF
few	TRBV7-8	TRBJ2-5	-	TGTGCCAGCAGCTTAAAGGACCTTTATAATTCACCCCTCCACTTC	CASSLKDLYNSPLHF